These 24 T cell receptor beta chains were all obtained from the same sample, sequenced in a study of blood T cell repertoires in COVID-19. Sequencing used immunoSEQ multiplex PCR; TCRdb keeps in-frame clones, though not all of them. Counted here are about 480,000 clones, about 89% occurring once; the ten biggest clones make up 7.8%. Source material: peripheral blood. These receptors all stem from a woman aged 45-65 years with COVID-19, enrolled during active disease.

This chain uses TRBV20-1 with TRBJ2-5, with TRBD1 as a possible D gene (7 bases). CDR3 length: 16 amino acids. Germline CDR1 is DFQATT and CDR2 is SNEGSKA (reference sequence). V lost 3 bases and J 5 bases, leaving 22 bases between the germline ends. CDR3 DNA sequence: TGCAGTGCTAGTGGGCAGGGGGGTAATTATGGGGAGACCCAGTACTTC. It yields the protein CSASGQGGNYGETQYF.

The rearrangement links TRBV3-1 (or the pseudogene TRBV3-2) to TRBJ2-5, with 14 positions matching TRBD2. Germline V gene lookup returns CDR1 LGHDT and CDR2 YNNKEL (reference sequence). Trimming removed 2 bases from V and 0 bases from J; junction bases left unmatched: 5. The CDR3 totals 18 residues. The DNA for the CDR3 is TGTGCCAGCAGCCAACTTGGGACTAGCGGGGGTTACCAAGAGACCCAGTACTTC. Its translation is CASSQLGTSGGYQETQYF.

The chain joins TRBV7-9 to TRBJ2-7; D ambiguous. V shed 8 bases and J shed 2 bases, with 13 bases lying between them. Germline values: CDR1 SEHNR, CDR2 FQNEAQ (reference sequence). The CDR3 has 13 amino acids. Here the CDR3 reads CASDDLAAYEQYF. CDR3 coding DNA: TGTGCCAGCGACGATTTGGCGGCCTACGAGCAGTACTTC.

This chain links TRBV5-4 with TRBJ1-1; D unresolved. The CDR3 is made up of 14 amino acids. The V gene lost 0 bases and the J gene lost 6 bases, with 12 bases spanning the gap. Germline-derived CDR1 and CDR2 are SGHNT and YYREEE (reference sequence). CDR3 region: CASSLERDRAEAFF. The CDR3 nucleotides are TGTGCCAGCAGCTTGGAACGGGATCGTGCTGAAGCTTTCTTT.

This chain uses TRBV6-6 with TRBJ1-1, with no clear D. Germline assignment: CDR1 MNHNY and CDR2 SVGAGI (reference sequence). CDR3 length: 11 amino acids. The germline V and J ends were trimmed by 6 bases and 5 bases, with 7 bases remaining between them. The DNA of the CDR3 is TGTGCCAGCAGGGTGGAGACTGAAGCTTTCTTT. Protein: CASRVETEAFF.

The V call is TRBV5-1, the J call TRBJ2-1; 8 bases agree with TRBD2. CDR3 length: 16 amino acids. Germline-derived CDR1 and CDR2 are SGHRS and YFSETQ. The V segment lost 4 bases and the J segment 2 bases; nucleotides outside the gene matches: 8. The CDR3 here is CASSGESGGAYNEQFF. DNA for the CDR3: TGCGCCAGCAGCGGAGAGAGCGGGGGCGCCTACAATGAGCAGTTCTTC. The full variable domain, in which reference TRBV5-1 and TRBJ2-1 provide the parts outside the CDR3, is KAGVTQTPRYLIKTRGQQVTLSCSPISGHRSVSWYQQTPGQGLQFLFEYFSETQRNKGNFPGRFSGRQFSNSRSEMNVSTLELGDSALYLCASSGESGGAYNEQFFGPGTRLTVL.

The CDR3 loop is CSVKHGELFF. The CDR3 region has the DNA TGCAGCGTTAAACACGGGGAGCTGTTTTTT. This chain uses TRBV29-1 with TRBJ2-2; no definite D call. This CDR3 contains 10 residues. Germline assignment: CDR1 SQVTM and CDR2 ANQGSEA. The V gene lost 5 bases and the J gene lost 7 bases, with 5 bases spanning the gap.

The count of this clone is one. The gene calls are TRBV13 and TRBJ1-1; D is possibly TRBD1 (5 bases). CDR1 PRHDT and CDR2 FYEKMQ come from the germline V gene (reference sequence). V was shortened by 5 bases and J by 3 bases, with 13 bases between the two germline ends. The CDR3 totals 14 residues. This CDR3 is CASSQDGGDTEAFF. The DNA for the CDR3 is TGTGCCAGCAGCCAGGACGGAGGGGACACTGAAGCTTTCTTT.

The rearrangement links TRBV19 to TRBJ1-6; D gene uncertain. Germline V gives CDR1 LNHDA, CDR2 SQIVND (reference sequence). The CDR3 covers 15 residues. Trimming pared 5 bases from V and 0 bases from J, leaving 8 bases between. CDR3 sequence: CASSSRFSYNSPLHF. CDR3 bases: TGTGCCAGTAGTTCCAGATTCTCCTATAATTCACCCCTCCACTTT.

The V call is TRBV5-5, the J call TRBJ2-7; perhaps TRBD2 as D (6 bases). From germline, CDR1 is SGHKS and CDR2 YYEKEE (reference sequence). Trimming removed 0 bases from V and 5 bases from J, with 15 bases in between. The CDR3 has 15 residues. CDR3: CASSLAGTVTHEQYF. The CDR3 DNA follows: TGTGCCAGCAGCTTGGCCGGGACTGTCACCCACGAGCAGTACTTC.

Ten or more counts support this clone. The V call is TRBV7-9, the J call TRBJ1-6, with 9 bases identical to TRBD1. This CDR3 is 15 amino acids long. With 5 bases clipped from V and 11 bases from J, the junction kept 10 bases outside the gene matches. Germline V gives CDR1 SEHNR, CDR2 FQNEAQ (reference sequence). CDR3 residues: CASSPQGTGNTPLHF. In nucleotides, the CDR3 is TGTGCCAGCAGCCCCCAGGGGACAGGGAACACACCCCTCCACTTT. The full variable domain, rest sourced from reference TRBV7-9 and TRBJ1-6, is DTGVSQNPRHKITKRGQNVTFRCDPISEHNRLYWYRQTLGQGPEFLTYFQNEAQLEKSRLLSDRFSAERPKGSFSTLEIQRTEQGDSAMYLCASSPQGTGNTPLHFGNGTRLTVT.

The CDR3 reads CAWNILGNTEAFF. Written as DNA, the CDR3 is TGTGCCTGGAATATCCTCGGGAACACTGAAGCTTTCTTT. The rearrangement uses TRBV30 and TRBJ1-1; D gene uncertain. Germline V CDR1 and CDR2: GTSNPN, SVGIG (reference sequence). The CDR3 runs 13 residues. Trimming removed 4 bases from V and 1 base from J, with 10 bases in between.

The V call is TRBV6-5, the J call TRBJ1-2; 8 bases line up with TRBD1. CDR3 length: 14 amino acids. The V and J ends lost 0 bases and 7 bases, in that order; junction bases with no gene match: 4. CDR1 is MNHEY, CDR2 SVGAGI, per germline. CDR3 DNA sequence: TGTGCCAGCAGTTACTCAGGACAGGGATCTGGCTACACCTTC. It yields the protein CASSYSGQGSGYTF.

The gene calls are TRBV11-2 and TRBJ2-7; a possible D gene is TRBD1 (6 bases). From germline, CDR1 is SGHAT and CDR2 FQNNGV. Trimming removed 5 bases at V and 3 bases at J, with 17 bases between. The CDR3 totals 15 residues. The DNA of the CDR3 is TGTGCCAGCAGCCCACAGGGCTCCTCCTACTACGAGCAGTACTTC. Its translation is CASSPQGSSYYEQYF.

V usage is TRBV11-2 and J usage is TRBJ2-7; 8 bases agree with TRBD1. This CDR3 region has 15 residues. Germline-derived CDR1 and CDR2 are SGHAT and FQNNGV. V gave up 5 bases and J gave up 4 bases; unmatched junction bases: 10. The CDR3 loop reads CASSPDRVALYEQYF. The CDR3, as DNA: TGTGCCAGCAGCCCGGACAGGGTAGCTCTGTACGAGCAGTACTTC. Filled out from reference TRBV11-2 and TRBJ2-7, the complete variable domain reads EAGVAQSPRYKIIEKRQSVAFWCNPISGHATLYWYQQILGQGPKLLIQFQNNGVVDDSQLPKDRFSAERLKGVDSTLKIQPAKLEDSAVYLCASSPDRVALYEQYFGPGTRLTVT.

The rearrangement links TRBV28 to TRBJ2-5; D gene ambiguous. Trimming stripped 3 bases from V and 4 bases from J, with 9 bases between. This CDR3 has 13 residues. The germline gives CDR1 MDHEN, CDR2 SYDVKM. The CDR3 DNA sequence: TGTGCCAGCAGTTTCTTCGACTTAGAGACCCAGTACTTC. Translated, it gives CASSFFDLETQYF.

The rearrangement links TRBV12-3 or TRBV12-4 to TRBJ1-4; D is perhaps TRBD1 (6 bases). This CDR3 region has 13 residues. Trimming shortened V by 6 bases and J by 8 bases, and 13 bases separated the two germline ends. In DNA, the CDR3 is TGTGCCAGCAGCCTAGGCCAGGGGGAAAAACTGTTTTTT. Its translation is CASSLGQGEKLFF.

Here the CDR3 reads CASSFFGGPGYTF. Here the CDR3 DNA reads TGTGCCAGCAGCTTCTTCGGGGGGCCTGGCTACACCTTC. This sequence joins TRBV7-2 and TRBJ1-2; possible D gene TRBD1, 6 bases. The CDR3 is 13 residues long. Trimming removed 3 bases at V and 7 bases at J, with 12 bases between. From germline, CDR1 is SGHTA and CDR2 FQGNSA.

This chain links TRBV19 with TRBJ1-6; D is undetermined. The CDR3 runs to 14 residues. Germline lookup yields CDR1 LNHDA and CDR2 SQIVND (reference sequence). V gave up 2 bases and J gave up 9 bases, with 11 bases separating them. CDR3 DNA sequence: TGTGCCAGTAGTATATCTACAGCTGGTTCACCCCTCCACTTT. This sequence encodes CASSISTAGSPLHF.

The chain links TRBV5-5 to TRBJ1-6, with D possibly matching TRBD1 (6 bases). From germline, CDR1 is SGHKS and CDR2 YYEKEE (reference sequence). The CDR3 totals 15 residues. The V end lost 0 bases, the J end lost 8 bases, and 12 bases lay between the germline ends. The CDR3 coding sequence is TGTGCCAGCAGCTTGGCCGCAGGGGTAGATTCACCCCTCCACTTT. Its translation: CASSLAAGVDSPLHF.

V usage is TRBV18 and J usage is TRBJ2-3; 8 bases fit TRBD2. Per germline, CDR1 KGHSH and CDR2 LQKENI. The CDR3 runs to 15 residues. V dropped 3 bases and J dropped 1; count of bases not matched to a gene: 3. CDR3 bases: TGTGCCAGCTCACCCGGGGGGGCCGGCACAGATACGCAGTATTTT. Translating gives CASSPGGAGTDTQYF.

The CDR3 sequence: CASSPRDSENIQYF. The CDR3 DNA sequence: TGTGCCAGCTCACCACGGGACAGTGAAAACATTCAGTACTTC. The chain recombines TRBV18 with TRBJ2-4, with 7 bases that match TRBD1. The germline V gene has CDR1 KGHSH and CDR2 LQKENI. V was clipped by 1 base and J by 5 bases; unmatched bases: 2. This CDR3 region has 14 residues.

This chain uses TRBV19 with TRBJ2-2; TRBD1 agrees at 7 bases. V lost 6 bases, J lost 5 bases, and 3 bases stayed unmatched. Germline V gene data show CDR1 as LNHDA and CDR2 as SQIVND (reference sequence). The CDR3 is 13 amino acids. The DNA of the CDR3 is TGTGCCAGTAGGCCACAGGGGACCGGGGAGCTGTTTTTT. This sequence encodes CASRPQGTGELFF.

This clone showed up just once. V is TRBV5-4 and J is TRBJ2-1; TRBD1 might be the D (6 bases). The V gene lost 1 base and the J gene lost 9 bases, with 17 bases spanning the gap. This CDR3 spans 15 amino acids. Looked up from germline, CDR1 is SGHNT and CDR2 is YYREEE (reference sequence). The CDR3 region is CASSLTTGDNAEQFF. CDR3 DNA sequence: TGTGCCAGCAGCTTGACCACCGGGGACAATGCTGAGCAGTTCTTC.